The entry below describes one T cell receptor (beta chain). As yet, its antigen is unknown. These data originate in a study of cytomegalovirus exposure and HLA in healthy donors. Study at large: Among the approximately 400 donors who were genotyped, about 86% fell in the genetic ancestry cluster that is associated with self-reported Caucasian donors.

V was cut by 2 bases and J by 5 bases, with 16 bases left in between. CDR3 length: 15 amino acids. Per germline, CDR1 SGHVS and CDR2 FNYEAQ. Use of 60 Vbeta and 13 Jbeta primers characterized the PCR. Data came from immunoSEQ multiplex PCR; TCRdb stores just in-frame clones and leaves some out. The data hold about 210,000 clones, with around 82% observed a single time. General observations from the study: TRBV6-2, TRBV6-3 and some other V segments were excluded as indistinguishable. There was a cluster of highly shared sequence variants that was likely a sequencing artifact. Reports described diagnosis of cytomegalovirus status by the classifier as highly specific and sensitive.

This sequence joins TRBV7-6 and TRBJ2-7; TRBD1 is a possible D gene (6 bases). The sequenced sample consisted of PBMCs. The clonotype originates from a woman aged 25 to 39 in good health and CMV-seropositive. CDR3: CASSLQTGMGHEQYF. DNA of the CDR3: TGTGCCAGCAGCTTACAGACAGGAATGGGGCACGAGCAGTACTTC.